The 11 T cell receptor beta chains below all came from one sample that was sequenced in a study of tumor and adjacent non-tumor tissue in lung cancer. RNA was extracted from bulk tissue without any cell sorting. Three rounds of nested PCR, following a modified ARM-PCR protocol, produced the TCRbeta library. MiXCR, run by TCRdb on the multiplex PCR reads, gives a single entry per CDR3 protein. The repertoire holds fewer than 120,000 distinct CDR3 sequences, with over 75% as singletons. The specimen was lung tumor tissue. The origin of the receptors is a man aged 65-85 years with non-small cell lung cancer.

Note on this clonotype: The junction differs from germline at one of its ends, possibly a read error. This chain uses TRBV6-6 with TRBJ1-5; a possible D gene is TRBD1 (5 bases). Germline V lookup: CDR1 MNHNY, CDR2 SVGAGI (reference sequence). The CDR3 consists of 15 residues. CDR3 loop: CTSSITWGFNQPQHF. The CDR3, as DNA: TGTACCAGCAGTATCACATGGGGCTTCAATCAGCCCCAGCATTTT.

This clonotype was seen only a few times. The CDR3 DNA reads TGTGCCAGCAGTCTCCTAGAGACTAGCGGAGGCTACAATGAGCAGTTCTTC. Protein product: CASSLLETSGGYNEQFF. The chain carries TRBV11-3 and TRBJ2-1; 9 bases fit TRBD2. Trimming at V came to 6 bases and at J to 3 bases, leaving 12 bases not matched to a gene. Germline CDR1 SGHNT, CDR2 YENEEA. The CDR3 length is 17 residues. The whole variable domain, filled in from reference TRBV11-3 and TRBJ2-1, reads EAGVVQSPRYKIIEKKQPVAFWCNPISGHNTLYWYLQNLGQGPELLIRYENEEAVDDSQLPKDRFSAERLKGVDSTLKIQPAELGDSAVYLCASSLLETSGGYNEQFFGPGTRLTVL.

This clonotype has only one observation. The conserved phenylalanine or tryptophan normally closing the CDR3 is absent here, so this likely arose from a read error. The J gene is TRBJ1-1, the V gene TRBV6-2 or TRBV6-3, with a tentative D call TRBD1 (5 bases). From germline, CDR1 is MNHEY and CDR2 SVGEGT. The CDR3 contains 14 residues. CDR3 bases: TGTGACAGCAGTTCGATCGGAGGGGACACTGAAGCTTTCAAT. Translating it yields CDSSSIGGDTEAFN.

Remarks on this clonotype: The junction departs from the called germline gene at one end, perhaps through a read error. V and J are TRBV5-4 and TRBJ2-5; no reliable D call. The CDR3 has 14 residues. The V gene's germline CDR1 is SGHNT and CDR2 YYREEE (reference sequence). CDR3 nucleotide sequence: TGTGCCAGCGGCTTGGATGACACTGTTGGGACCCAGTACTTC. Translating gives CASGLDDTVGTQYF.

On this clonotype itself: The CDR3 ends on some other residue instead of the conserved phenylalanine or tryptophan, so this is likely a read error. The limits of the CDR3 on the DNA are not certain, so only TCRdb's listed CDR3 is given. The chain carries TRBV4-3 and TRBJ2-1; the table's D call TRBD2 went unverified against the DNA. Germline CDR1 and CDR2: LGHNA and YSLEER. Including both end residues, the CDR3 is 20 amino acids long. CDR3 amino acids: CASSQFTTSGTSDVYNEQLL.

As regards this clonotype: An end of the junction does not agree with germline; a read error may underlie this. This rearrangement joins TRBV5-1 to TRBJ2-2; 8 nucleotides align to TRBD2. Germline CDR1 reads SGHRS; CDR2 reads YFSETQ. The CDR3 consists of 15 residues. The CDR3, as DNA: TGCCCCAGCAGCTCCGTAGCGGGGAACACCGGGGAGCCGTTTTTT. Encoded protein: CPSSSVAGNTGEPFF.

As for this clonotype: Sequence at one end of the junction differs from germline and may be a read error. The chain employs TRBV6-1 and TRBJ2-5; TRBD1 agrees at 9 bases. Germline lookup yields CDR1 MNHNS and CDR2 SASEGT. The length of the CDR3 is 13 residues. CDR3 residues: CTSSRTGEETQYF. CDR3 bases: TGCACCAGCAGTCGGACAGGGGAAGAGACCCAGTACTTC.

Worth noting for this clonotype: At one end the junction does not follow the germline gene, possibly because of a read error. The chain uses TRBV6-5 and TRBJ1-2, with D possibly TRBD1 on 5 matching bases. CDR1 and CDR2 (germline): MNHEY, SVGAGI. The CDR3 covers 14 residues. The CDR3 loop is CTSSKRQIDYGYTF. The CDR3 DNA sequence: TGTACCAGCAGCAAACGACAGATTGACTATGGCTACACCTTT.

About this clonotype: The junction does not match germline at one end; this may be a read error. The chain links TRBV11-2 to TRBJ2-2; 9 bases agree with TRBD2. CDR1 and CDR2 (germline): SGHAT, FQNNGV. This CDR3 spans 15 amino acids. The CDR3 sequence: CASSTGTSPSGELYF. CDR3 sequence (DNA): TGTGCCAGCAGCACCGGGACTAGCCCTTCGGGAGAGCTGTATTTT.

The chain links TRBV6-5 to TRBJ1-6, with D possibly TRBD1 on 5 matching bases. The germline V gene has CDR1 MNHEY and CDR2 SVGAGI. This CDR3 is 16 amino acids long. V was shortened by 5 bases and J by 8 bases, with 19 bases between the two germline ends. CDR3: CASSNAGAELYSPLHF. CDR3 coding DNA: TGTGCCAGCAGTAATGCCGGGGCGGAGCTTTATTCACCCCTCCACTTT.

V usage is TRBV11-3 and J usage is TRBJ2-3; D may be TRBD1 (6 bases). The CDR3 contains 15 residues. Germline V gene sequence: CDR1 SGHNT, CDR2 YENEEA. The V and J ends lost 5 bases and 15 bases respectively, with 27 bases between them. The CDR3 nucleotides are TGTGCCAGCAGCGCGACAGGTCACCCCACAGATAAGCATTATTTT. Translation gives CASSATGHPTDKHYF.